These T cell receptor beta chains were read from a single sample in a study of cytomegalovirus exposure and HLA in healthy donors. Produced via immunoSEQ multiplex PCR; TCRdb's table is partial and in-frame only. The top ten clones hold around 2% of a sample with approximately 120,000 clones, over 65% of them seen once. The sequenced sample was PBMCs. All receptors come from a man in his late teens or twenties in good health and CMV-seronegative. CDR3s include the opening cysteine and the closing phenylalanine or tryptophan. The order of the fields is clone size, V gene, J gene, D gene, CDR3 DNA, CDR3 protein. The D gene is left open where the match is weak. Clone size is not always given. Where it is, it says once, few, many or a class for expanded clones.

clone size: -; V gene: TRBV11-2; J gene: TRBJ2-7; D gene: TRBD1; CDR3 DNA: TGTGCCAGCAGCTTTGACAGGGGGAGAGACGAGCAGTACTTC; CDR3 protein: CASSFDRGRDEQYF
clone size: -; V gene: TRBV5-1; J gene: TRBJ2-3; D gene: TRBD2; CDR3 DNA: TGCGCCAGCAGCCGGTACCGTACTAGCGGGGGGGACGGAGATACGCAGTATTTT; CDR3 protein: CASSRYRTSGGDGDTQYF
clone size: -; V gene: TRBV19; J gene: TRBJ2-3; D gene: TRBD1; CDR3 DNA: TGTGCCAGTAGTACGAGGACAGGGGTAGGCACAGATACGCAGTATTTT; CDR3 protein: CASSTRTGVGTDTQYF
clone size: -; V gene: TRBV6-1; J gene: TRBJ2-7; D gene: -; CDR3 DNA: TGTGCCAGCAGTGACCGGGTATCGGGCTACGAGCAGTACTTC; CDR3 protein: CASSDRVSGYEQYF
clone size: -; V gene: TRBV5-8; J gene: TRBJ2-1; D gene: -; CDR3 DNA: TGTGCCAGCAGCTTGGGGACTAGGGGGAATGAGCAGTTCTTC; CDR3 protein: CASSLGTRGNEQFF
clone size: -; V gene: TRBV7-2; J gene: TRBJ1-6; D gene: -; CDR3 DNA: TGTGCCAGCAGCTTAGGGGGGGTGAGCTCCTATAATTCACCCCTCCACTTT; CDR3 protein: CASSLGGVSSYNSPLHF
clone size: -; V gene: TRBV5-1; J gene: TRBJ1-2; D gene: TRBD1; CDR3 DNA: TGCGCCAGCTCGACACAGGGGAATGGCTACACCTTC; CDR3 protein: CASSTQGNGYTF
clone size: -; V gene: TRBV7-7; J gene: TRBJ2-5; D gene: TRBD2; CDR3 DNA: TGTGCCAGCAGCCGCGGGGGGGAAGAGACCCAGTACTTC; CDR3 protein: CASSRGGEETQYF
clone size: -; V gene: TRBV25-1; J gene: TRBJ2-1; D gene: -; CDR3 DNA: TGTGCCAGCAGTGGGGGGGGGCCCAATGAGCAGTTCTTC; CDR3 protein: CASSGGGPNEQFF
clone size: -; V gene: TRBV9; J gene: TRBJ2-2; D gene: TRBD1; CDR3 DNA: TGTGCCAGCAGCGCTCAAGGGACAGGGGGCTCCCCCGGGGAGCTGTTTTTT; CDR3 protein: CASSAQGTGGSPGELFF
clone size: once; V gene: TRBV12-5; J gene: TRBJ1-6; D gene: -; CDR3 DNA: TGTGCTAGTGGTTTGGCCCAGTTTAATAATTCACCCCTCCACTTT; CDR3 protein: CASGLAQFNNSPLHF
clone size: -; V gene: TRBV7-9; J gene: TRBJ2-7; D gene: -; CDR3 DNA: TGTGCCAGCAGCTTGGGCGGGCGGGCCTACGAGCAGTACTTC; CDR3 protein: CASSLGGRAYEQYF
clone size: -; V gene: TRBV2; J gene: TRBJ1-1; D gene: -; CDR3 DNA: TGTGCCAGCAGTGAAGAGGGCAGGGTGAACACTGAAGCTTTCTTT; CDR3 protein: CASSEEGRVNTEAFF
clone size: -; V gene: TRBV7-9; J gene: TRBJ1-4; D gene: TRBD1; CDR3 DNA: TGTGCCAGCAGCTTTCGGACAGGGGATGTTGAAAAACTGTTTTTT; CDR3 protein: CASSFRTGDVEKLFF
clone size: -; V gene: TRBV5-1; J gene: TRBJ1-1; D gene: -; CDR3 DNA: TGCGCCAGCAGCTCGAGGCCGGGGAATACTGAAGCTTTCTTT; CDR3 protein: CASSSRPGNTEAFF
clone size: -; V gene: TRBV7-2; J gene: TRBJ2-7; D gene: TRBD2; CDR3 DNA: TGTGCCAGCAGCTACCAGCGGGGGGGCCAGGAGCAGTACTTC; CDR3 protein: CASSYQRGGQEQYF
clone size: -; V gene: TRBV27; J gene: TRBJ2-7; D gene: -; CDR3 DNA: TGTGCCAGCAGTTTAAGTGGGCGCGAGCAGTACTTC; CDR3 protein: CASSLSGREQYF
clone size: -; V gene: TRBV6-5; J gene: TRBJ2-7; D gene: TRBD1; CDR3 DNA: TGTGCCAGCAGTTACTCGGGACAGGGTTATGACGAGCAGTACTTC; CDR3 protein: CASSYSGQGYDEQYF
clone size: -; V gene: TRBV7-2; J gene: TRBJ1-5; D gene: TRBD1; CDR3 DNA: TGTGCCAGCAGCTCACCAGGGGGCAGCCCCACAAATCAGCCCCAGCATTTT; CDR3 protein: CASSSPGGSPTNQPQHF
clone size: -; V gene: TRBV5-1; J gene: TRBJ2-2; D gene: TRBD1; CDR3 DNA: TGCGCCAGCAGCTTGAGGGACAGTCCTCCTGGGGAGCTGTTTTTT; CDR3 protein: CASSLRDSPPGELFF
clone size: once; V gene: TRBV6-5; J gene: TRBJ2-7; D gene: -; CDR3 DNA: TGTGCCAGCAGTACTATCTTAACACCGGGGATCGAGCAGTACTTC; CDR3 protein: CASSTILTPGIEQYF
clone size: -; V gene: TRBV7-2; J gene: TRBJ1-1; D gene: -; CDR3 DNA: TGTGCCAGCAGCTTAAGTAGGGGAAACACTGAAGCTTTCTTT; CDR3 protein: CASSLSRGNTEAFF
clone size: -; V gene: TRBV10-3; J gene: TRBJ2-3; D gene: TRBD1; CDR3 DNA: TGTGCCATCAGTGCCCAGGGGGTAGATACGCAGTATTTT; CDR3 protein: CAISAQGVDTQYF
clone size: -; V gene: TRBV27; J gene: TRBJ1-1; D gene: TRBD1; CDR3 DNA: TGTGCCAGCAGTTTATTATCGGCAGGGGGTACTGAAGCTTTCTTT; CDR3 protein: CASSLLSAGGTEAFF
clone size: -; V gene: TRBV9; J gene: TRBJ2-7; D gene: -; CDR3 DNA: TGTGCCAGCAGCGTAGGGGGAGGGGGGGCCCCCTACGAGCAGTACTTC; CDR3 protein: CASSVGGGGAPYEQYF
clone size: -; V gene: TRBV29-1; J gene: TRBJ2-1; D gene: -; CDR3 DNA: TGCAGCGTCCCAGGTGGACAGTACCTCTACAATGAGCAGTTCTTC; CDR3 protein: CSVPGGQYLYNEQFF
clone size: -; V gene: TRBV6-5; J gene: TRBJ2-3; D gene: TRBD2; CDR3 DNA: TGTGCCAGCAGTTACGGGGGCGGGGGGGTCACAGATACGCAGTATTTT; CDR3 protein: CASSYGGGGVTDTQYF
clone size: -; V gene: TRBV6-1; J gene: TRBJ1-2; D gene: -; CDR3 DNA: TGTGCCAGCCTGAGGGCAGGGGTAGGCTACACCTTC; CDR3 protein: CASLRAGVGYTF
clone size: -; V gene: TRBV21-1; J gene: TRBJ1-6; D gene: -; CDR3 DNA: TGTGCCAGCAGCTACGGGAATAATTCACCCCTCCACTTT; CDR3 protein: CASSYGNNSPLHF
clone size: -; V gene: TRBV19; J gene: TRBJ1-1; D gene: -; CDR3 DNA: TGTGCCAGTAGTATAAAGGGGCCGGGGAACACTGAAGCTTTCTTT; CDR3 protein: CASSIKGPGNTEAFF
clone size: -; V gene: TRBV13; J gene: TRBJ1-1; D gene: -; CDR3 DNA: TGTGCCAGCAGCTTCAGTCTTTCTGAAGCTTTCTTT; CDR3 protein: CASSFSLSEAFF
clone size: -; V gene: TRBV5-1; J gene: TRBJ2-2; D gene: -; CDR3 DNA: TGCGCCAGCACCGGACAGACGAACACCGGGGAGCTGTTTTTT; CDR3 protein: CASTGQTNTGELFF
clone size: -; V gene: TRBV11-2; J gene: TRBJ2-5; D gene: -; CDR3 DNA: TGTGCCAGCAGCTTCTCCCCCGGGTCCCAAGAGACCCAGTACTTC; CDR3 protein: CASSFSPGSQETQYF
clone size: -; V gene: TRBV19; J gene: TRBJ1-1; D gene: -; CDR3 DNA: TGTGCCAGTAGTATTAAGTCAGGGGAGGGGACTGAAGCTTTCTTT; CDR3 protein: CASSIKSGEGTEAFF
clone size: -; V gene: TRBV7-9; J gene: TRBJ2-5; D gene: TRBD2; CDR3 DNA: TGTGCCAGCAGCTTAGATATACTAGCGGGGGCAGGGGAGACCCAGTACTTC; CDR3 protein: CASSLDILAGAGETQYF
clone size: once; V gene: TRBV27; J gene: TRBJ2-5; D gene: TRBD2; CDR3 DNA: TGTGCCAGCATGCCGCTAGCGGGGGGGCGTCGGGAGACCCAGTACTTC; CDR3 protein: CASMPLAGGRRETQYF
clone size: -; V gene: TRBV15; J gene: TRBJ2-7; D gene: -; CDR3 DNA: TGTGCCACCAGCAGAGAAGGGCAGGGCTACGAGCAGTACTTC; CDR3 protein: CATSREGQGYEQYF
clone size: few; V gene: TRBV6-5; J gene: TRBJ2-1; D gene: TRBD2; CDR3 DNA: TGTGCCAGCAGCCCCGGACTAGCGGGGCACAATGAGCAGTTCTTC; CDR3 protein: CASSPGLAGHNEQFF
clone size: once; V gene: TRBV18; J gene: TRBJ1-1; D gene: TRBD1; CDR3 DNA: TGTGCCAGCTCGGGGACAGTGAGGAACACTGAAGCTTTCTTT; CDR3 protein: CASSGTVRNTEAFF
clone size: -; V gene: TRBV11-2; J gene: TRBJ2-5; D gene: TRBD2; CDR3 DNA: TGTGCCAGCAGCGACACTAGCGGGGGGAGGGGGGAGACCCAGTACTTC; CDR3 protein: CASSDTSGGRGETQYF
clone size: few; V gene: TRBV29-1; J gene: TRBJ2-3; D gene: -; CDR3 DNA: TGCAGCGTTAGGGACTTCACAGATACGCAGTATTTT; CDR3 protein: CSVRDFTDTQYF
clone size: -; V gene: TRBV7-9; J gene: TRBJ1-1; D gene: -; CDR3 DNA: TGTGCCAGCAGCTTAGTCGAGTCAATGAACACTGAAGCTTTCTTT; CDR3 protein: CASSLVESMNTEAFF
clone size: few; V gene: TRBV9; J gene: TRBJ2-1; D gene: TRBD1; CDR3 DNA: TGTGCCAGCAGCGTGACAGGGGCCCCTGCGAATGAGCAGTTCTTC; CDR3 protein: CASSVTGAPANEQFF
clone size: -; V gene: TRBV15; J gene: TRBJ1-2; D gene: -; CDR3 DNA: TGTGCCACCAGCCCTCGGACAGCAATCACTAACTATGGCTACACCTTC; CDR3 protein: CATSPRTAITNYGYTF
clone size: -; V gene: TRBV29-1; J gene: TRBJ1-1; D gene: -; CDR3 DNA: TGCAGCGTTGTGGAGGGGCCGACGATGAACACTGAAGCTTTCTTT; CDR3 protein: CSVVEGPTMNTEAFF
clone size: -; V gene: TRBV6-1; J gene: TRBJ2-2; D gene: TRBD2; CDR3 DNA: TGTGCCATCCTCGGCCCCGGGAGGCCCGGGGAGCTGTTTTTT; CDR3 protein: CAILGPGRPGELFF
clone size: -; V gene: TRBV12-2; J gene: TRBJ1-5; D gene: -; CDR3 DNA: TGTGCAAGTCGCACTAGGGCTGCGGCAGGGGAGGGTCCGCCCCAGCATTTT; CDR3 protein: CASRTRAAAGEGPPQHF
clone size: -; V gene: TRBV6-5; J gene: TRBJ1-2; D gene: -; CDR3 DNA: TGTGCCAGCAGTTACTTACAGGGTGCGGCTAACTATGGCTACACCTTC; CDR3 protein: CASSYLQGAANYGYTF
clone size: -; V gene: TRBV6-1; J gene: TRBJ1-1; D gene: -; CDR3 DNA: TGTGCCAGCAGTGAACAGGGAGGGATGAACACTGAAGCTTTCTTT; CDR3 protein: CASSEQGGMNTEAFF
clone size: -; V gene: TRBV4-1; J gene: TRBJ2-7; D gene: TRBD1; CDR3 DNA: TGCGCCAGCAGCCACCTCCACGGACAGGGGTACGAGCAGTACTTC; CDR3 protein: CASSHLHGQGYEQYF
clone size: -; V gene: TRBV27; J gene: TRBJ2-1; D gene: -; CDR3 DNA: TGTGCCAGCAGGACCCCTGACAAGTACAATGAGCAGTTCTTC; CDR3 protein: CASRTPDKYNEQFF
clone size: -; V gene: TRBV19; J gene: TRBJ1-1; D gene: TRBD1; CDR3 DNA: TGTGCCAGTAGTCCCCGGGACAGGGGGCTTAACACTGAAGCTTTCTTT; CDR3 protein: CASSPRDRGLNTEAFF
clone size: -; V gene: TRBV9; J gene: TRBJ2-7; D gene: TRBD1; CDR3 DNA: TGTGCCAGCAGCGTAGATCCCGGACAGGGGGCATCATACGAGCAGTACTTC; CDR3 protein: CASSVDPGQGASYEQYF
clone size: few; V gene: TRBV6-6; J gene: TRBJ1-4; D gene: -; CDR3 DNA: TGTGCCAGCAGTTTCCTAAATGAAAAACTGTTTTTT; CDR3 protein: CASSFLNEKLFF
clone size: -; V gene: TRBV4-3; J gene: TRBJ1-1; D gene: TRBD1; CDR3 DNA: TGCGCCAGCAGCAGTGACAGGGAAACTGAAGCTTTCTTT; CDR3 protein: CASSSDRETEAFF
clone size: once; V gene: TRBV5-4; J gene: TRBJ1-3; D gene: -; CDR3 DNA: TGTGCCAGCAGTCCTGACAGCAACTCTGGAAACACCATATATTTT; CDR3 protein: CASSPDSNSGNTIYF
clone size: -; V gene: TRBV5-4; J gene: TRBJ2-7; D gene: TRBD1; CDR3 DNA: TGTGCCAGCAGCTTGGAAACGGACAGGTTAACGTACTTC; CDR3 protein: CASSLETDRLTYF
clone size: -; V gene: TRBV19; J gene: TRBJ1-2; D gene: TRBD1; CDR3 DNA: TGTGCCAGTAGTACTTGGACAGGGGGCGGTAGCTATGGCTACACCTTC; CDR3 protein: CASSTWTGGGSYGYTF
clone size: -; V gene: TRBV5-1; J gene: TRBJ2-5; D gene: TRBD2; CDR3 DNA: TGCGCCAGCAGCTGGGATAGCGGGGGGCAAGAGACCCAGTACTTC; CDR3 protein: CASSWDSGGQETQYF